A single sample gave rise to the 21 T cell receptor beta chains below, sequenced in a study of radiation and T cells in renal cell carcinoma. Documented time point: blood 4 weeks post-SBRT, at nephrectomy. Treatment meaning: 15 Gy SBRT to primary tumor, nephrectomy 4 weeks later. Repertoires were generated with immunoSEQ multiplex PCR, while TCRdb's copy carries only in-frame clones and drops some. The data show roughly 160,000 clones, with about nine tenths seen just once and approximately 10% held by the top ten. The sequences come from blood, collected from a patient whose treatment included radiotherapy and nephrectomy. These receptors came from a woman in her forties or fifties with renal cell carcinoma.

This rearrangement joins TRBV6-1 to TRBJ1-5; D unclear. Germline CDR1 MNHNS, CDR2 SASEGT. This CDR3 region has 14 residues. With 4 bases removed from V and 0 bases from J, the gap between germline ends came to 7 bases. Here the CDR3 DNA reads TGTGCCAGCAGTGGACACGGTAGCAATCAGCCCCAGCATTTT. It translates to CASSGHGSNQPQHF.

The chain uses TRBV28 and TRBJ1-1; 9 nucleotides line up with TRBD1. Looked up from germline, CDR1 is MDHEN and CDR2 is SYDVKM. V was clipped by 3 bases and J by 6 bases; unmatched bases: 2. The CDR3 loop spans 13 amino acids. CDR3 in DNA: TGTGCCAGCAGTTTGGGACAGGGCCCTGAAGCTTTCTTT. As protein: CASSLGQGPEAFF.

The V gene is TRBV7-8, the J gene TRBJ2-5; 7 nucleotides line up with TRBD1. CDR3 length equals 16 residues. In germline, CDR1 is SGHVS, CDR2 FQNEAQ. J was trimmed by 5 bases and V by 4 bases; bases with no gene match: 13. CDR3 in DNA: TGTGCCAGCAGCTCATCGGGACAGCCGAAGGGGGAGACCCAGTACTTC. It encodes CASSSSGQPKGETQYF.

In DNA, the CDR3 is TGTGCCAGCAGTCCGGACAGGCGAAGGACCACTGAAGCTTTCTTT. Residues: CASSPDRRRTTEAFF. This rearrangement joins TRBV27 to TRBJ1-1, with 7 bases aligning to TRBD1. CDR1 and CDR2 from the germline V gene are MNHEY and SMNVEV (reference sequence). V lost 5 bases, J lost 4 bases, and 10 bases stayed unmatched. CDR3 size: 15 residues.

This chain uses TRBV6-1 with TRBJ2-2; 14 bases align to TRBD2. Germline V gene lookup returns CDR1 MNHNS and CDR2 SASEGT. The CDR3 is made up of 18 amino acids. Trimming took 4 bases from V and 2 from J; bases not matched to a gene: 6. Here the CDR3 reads CASSVGLAGDSNTGELFF. The CDR3 nucleotides read TGTGCCAGCAGTGTGGGACTAGCGGGGGACTCAAACACCGGGGAGCTGTTTTTT.

This clone was observed a handful of times. The V call is TRBV2, the J call TRBJ2-4; TRBD2 matches 7 bases. This CDR3 is 12 amino acids long. The V gene end was trimmed by 8 bases and the J gene end by 8 bases; junction bases not matched to a gene: 6. CDR1 is SNHLY, CDR2 FYNNEI, per germline. For the CDR3, the DNA is TGTGCCAGCCAACTAGCGAGGTACATTCAGTACTTC. Translating gives CASQLARYIQYF.

This clone was picked up a small number of times. Additional DNA sequences in this sample encode the identical CDR3. The chain carries TRBV11-2 and TRBJ1-2, with 7 bases lining up with TRBD1. Germline V CDR1 and CDR2: SGHAT, FQNNGV. V was pared by 1 base and J by 7 bases, with 0 bases of the junction left unmatched. The CDR3 is 12 amino acids. CDR3 protein: CASSLAGGGYTF. CDR3 nucleotide sequence: TGTGCCAGCAGCTTAGCAGGGGGTGGCTACACCTTC. The full variable domain, its missing parts supplied by reference TRBV11-2 and TRBJ1-2, is EAGVAQSPRYKIIEKRQSVAFWCNPISGHATLYWYQQILGQGPKLLIQFQNNGVVDDSQLPKDRFSAERLKGVDSTLKIQPAKLEDSAVYLCASSLAGGGYTFGSGTRLTVV.

V is TRBV29-1 and J is TRBJ2-3; 10 nucleotides match TRBD1. The CDR3 is made up of 15 amino acids. Germline CDR1 reads SQVTM; CDR2 reads ANQGSEA. Trimming cost V 6 bases and J 4 bases; bases outside gene matches: 10. CDR3 loop: CSVRQTGGFADTQYF. As DNA, the CDR3 is TGCAGCGTGCGACAGACAGGGGGCTTCGCAGATACGCAGTATTTT.

V usage is TRBV5-8 and J usage is TRBJ2-4; 12 bases map to TRBD2. The CDR3 has 16 amino acids. V lost 4 bases, J lost 7 bases, and 9 bases stayed unmatched. Germline assignment: CDR1 SGHTS and CDR2 YDEGEE. Here the CDR3 reads CASSVRLAGDLNIQYF. Here the CDR3 DNA reads TGTGCCAGCAGCGTGAGACTAGCGGGGGACCTGAACATTCAGTACTTC.

This clone appeared a single time. The chain joins TRBV5-8 to TRBJ1-6, with D possibly matching TRBD1 (5 bases). V was shortened by 3 bases and J by 4 bases, with 8 bases between the two germline ends. Germline values: CDR1 SGHTS, CDR2 YDEGEE. This CDR3 spans 14 amino acids. CDR3 protein: CASSWGPYNSPLHF. Here the CDR3 DNA reads TGTGCCAGCAGCTGGGGACCGTATAATTCACCCCTCCACTTT. The full variable domain, in which reference TRBV5-8 and TRBJ1-6 provide the parts outside the CDR3, is EAGVTQSPTHLIKTRGQQATLRCSPISGHTSVYWYQQALGLGLQFLLWYDEGEERNRGNFPPRFSGRQFPNYSSELNVNALELEDSALYLCASSWGPYNSPLHFGNGTRLTVT.

The CDR3 region has the DNA TGTGCCACCGGAGGGACAGCTGACCACGAGCAGTACTTC. Residues: CATGGTADHEQYF. The chain recombines TRBV10-3 with TRBJ2-7; D possibly corresponds to TRBD1 (7 bases). V was pared by 10 bases and J by 5 bases, with 18 bases between. The V gene's germline CDR1 is ENHRY and CDR2 SYGVKD. CDR3 length equals 13 residues.

In DNA, the CDR3 is TGTGCCAGCAGTACCGAACCAGGCACTGAAGCTTTCTTT. Its protein product is CASSTEPGTEAFF. The V call is TRBV6-6, the J call TRBJ1-1; D gene ambiguous. Between the trimmed V and J ends, which lost 5 bases and 4 bases, there was a span of 11 bases. Germline V gene sequence: CDR1 MNHNY, CDR2 SVGAGI (reference sequence). The CDR3 is made up of 13 amino acids.

The chain has TRBV11-2 and TRBJ2-2, with D possibly being TRBD1 (7 bases). V was clipped by 4 bases and J by 4 bases, with 19 bases between them. CDR3 length equals 17 residues. The germline CDR1 and CDR2 sequences are SGHAT and FQNNGV. The CDR3: CASSSRVWQGGTGELFF. The CDR3 DNA sequence: TGTGCCAGCAGCTCTAGGGTATGGCAGGGGGGCACCGGGGAGCTGTTTTTT.

The chain combines TRBV29-1 with TRBJ2-2; D unclear. The V gene's germline CDR1 is SQVTM and CDR2 ANQGSEA. Trimming took 5 bases from V and 5 from J, leaving 6 bases between them. This CDR3 spans 11 amino acids. The CDR3 loop is CSVSSTGELFF. Here the CDR3 DNA reads TGCAGCGTTTCCTCGACCGGGGAGCTGTTTTTT.

The V and J genes are TRBV7-8 and TRBJ1-1; 8 positions match TRBD1. The CDR3 sequence is 13 residues long. The junction had 4 bases not matched to a gene; V was cut back by 6 bases and J by 4 bases. From germline, CDR1 is SGHVS and CDR2 FQNEAQ. CDR3 DNA sequence: TGTGCCAGCAGGGCGACAGGGGCCACTGAAGCTTTCTTT. Protein sequence: CASRATGATEAFF.

The chain links TRBV19 to TRBJ1-2, with TRBD1 as a possible D gene (5 bases). CDR3 length: 15 residues. Deletions cut 8 bases from V and 4 bases from J, with 20 bases between. The germline V gene has CDR1 LNHDA and CDR2 SQIVND (reference sequence). CDR3 nucleotide sequence: TGTGCCAGTTTCCATGGCGTGGGGGTCTTCTATGGCTACACCTTC. Its translation: CASFHGVGVFYGYTF.

The rearrangement joins TRBV7-2 to TRBJ1-5; no clear D gene. CDR3 size: 13 residues. Germline CDR1 SGHTA, CDR2 FQGNSA. Trimming took off 3 bases at V and 7 bases at J, with 10 bases between the two ends. CDR3 in amino acids: CASSLGVGQPQHF. CDR3 nucleotides: TGTGCCAGCAGCTTGGGAGTCGGGCAGCCCCAGCATTTT.

This clone came up once. CDR3 DNA: TGTGCCAGCAGCCAACAGGGCGTTGTAGACACCATATATTTT. Amino acid sequence: CASSQQGVVDTIYF. The rearrangement joins TRBV5-4 to TRBJ1-3, with D maybe TRBD1 (6 bases). The germline gives CDR1 SGHNT, CDR2 YYREEE (reference sequence). This CDR3 has 14 amino acids. With 4 bases removed from V and 8 bases from J, the gap between germline ends came to 16 bases.

DNA of the CDR3: TGTGCCAGCAGCCAAGTTCCGGCGATTAATGAAAAACTGTTTTTT. It encodes CASSQVPAINEKLFF. The chain recombines TRBV14 with TRBJ1-4; D not resolved. The CDR3 is 15 amino acids. The germline CDR1 and CDR2 sequences are SGHDN and FVKESK. The V end lost 1 base, the J end lost 4 bases, and 10 bases lay between the germline ends.

This chain connects TRBV5-1 to TRBJ1-5, with 7 bases matching TRBD1. Trimming at V came to 3 bases and at J to 4 bases, leaving 4 bases not matched to a gene. Germline V lookup: CDR1 SGHRS, CDR2 YFSETQ. This CDR3 is built from 14 residues. DNA of the CDR3: TGCGCCAGCAGCTGGACAGGAGGGAATCAGCCCCAGCATTTT. It translates to CASSWTGGNQPQHF.

The table lists this clone with a count of one. The V gene is TRBV5-1, the J gene TRBJ1-2; D not resolved. V lost 2 bases, J lost 5 bases, and 10 bases lay in between. This CDR3 has 13 amino acids. Germline V lookup: CDR1 SGHRS, CDR2 YFSETQ. The CDR3 DNA reads TGCGCCAGCAGCTTTTCGGCTTTTTATGGCTACACCTTC. This sequence encodes CASSFSAFYGYTF.